The text below deals with one TCR beta chain. Its antigen remains unknown. Using immunoSEQ multiplex PCR, the repertoire was profiled, and TCRdb retains in-frame clones only, with some absent. The sample includes approximately 40,000 clones, 70% to 80% of them seen just once. The V end lost 5 bases, the J end lost 0 bases, and 10 bases lay between the germline ends. The CDR3 runs to 15 residues. Germline lookup yields CDR1 SGHNT and CDR2 YENEEA. This record comes from a study of PD-1 blockade in mismatch repair-deficient tumors. Study-wide context: All were previously treated, progressing patients with 12 mismatch repair-deficient cancer types. Overall study results and limits: Tumor-resident clones, often undetectable pretreatment in blood, expanded then contracted after pembrolizumab.

A few pembrolizumab responders had their TCRs sequenced. The TCR sequence derives from an adult with mismatch repair-deficient cancer. The sample consisted of peripheral blood, taken 4 weeks after starting pembrolizumab. The genes are TRBV11-3 and TRBJ2-2; D might be TRBD1 (5 bases). Written as DNA, the CDR3 is TGTGCCAGCAGCCACTGGACACCGAACACCGGGGAGCTGTTTTTT. Its protein product is CASSHWTPNTGELFF. Combining the CDR3 with reference TRBV11-3 and TRBJ2-2 gives the whole variable domain EAGVVQSPRYKIIEKKQPVAFWCNPISGHNTLYWYLQNLGQGPELLIRYENEEAVDDSQLPKDRFSAERLKGVDSTLKIQPAELGDSAVYLCASSHWTPNTGELFFGEGSRLTVL.